One sample yielded the 2 T cell receptor beta chains listed below, sequenced in a study of T cells after yellow fever vaccination. TCRdb reprocessed the 5' RACE reads via MiXCR and lists one record per CDR3 protein. The profile shows around 140,000 distinct CDR3 sequences, over 7% of them singletons. The specimen was CD4+ T cells sorted from PBMCs, collected 5 days after the yellow fever booster vaccination. These receptors were collected from a man in his thirties or forties who received the YFV17D yellow fever vaccine.

This clonotype was counted at least ten times. This chain links TRBV5-1 with TRBJ2-1; D is ambiguous. With 0 bases removed from V and 0 bases from J, the gap between germline ends came to 10 bases. The germline gives CDR1 SGHRS, CDR2 YFSETQ. CDR3 size: 16 residues. DNA for the CDR3: TGCGCCAGCAGCTTGGTCGGCGCCCTCTCCTACAATGAGCAGTTCTTC. Translated: CASSLVGALSYNEQFF.

At least ten counts were recorded for this clonotype. The junction departs from the called germline gene at one end, perhaps through a read error. The chain uses TRBV7-2 and TRBJ1-2; unclear D gene. From germline, CDR1 is SGHTA and CDR2 FQGNSA. The CDR3 is 14 residues long. CDR3 in amino acids: CASSFLTGYYDYTF. The CDR3 bases are TGTGCCAGCAGCTTTTTGACGGGATACTATGACTACACCTTC.